Listed below are T cell receptor beta chains from one sample, sequenced in a study of T cells in Graves' hyperthyroidism and ophthalmopathy. One entry per CDR3 protein results from TCRdb running MiXCR on the multiplex PCR reads. The table has around 690,000 distinct CDR3 sequences, about 18% seen once. The sequenced material came from blood. All receptors come from a man in his fifties or sixties with Graves' hyperthyroidism. Each CDR3 is given with its conserved first and last residue. The D gene is left open where the match is weak. Clone size is stated in some rows and not others, as once, few, many or a class when expanded.

d_call	j_call	clone_size	v_call	cdr3_aa	cdr3_nt
TRBD2	TRBJ2-1	few	TRBV10-1	CASSEIAGAYGEQFF	TGCGCCAGCAGTGAGATAGCGGGAGCCTACGGTGAGCAGTTCTTC
TRBD1	TRBJ2-7	NA	TRBV2	CASSWGTGEQYF	TGTGCCAGCAGTTGGGGGACAGGGGAGCAGTACTTC
NA	TRBJ1-1	NA	TRBV10-3	CATFDGTNTEAFF	TGTGCCACCTTCGACGGAACGAACACTGAAGCTTTCTTT
NA	TRBJ2-2	few	TRBV6-6	CASSYSQPLVGGELFF	TGTGCCAGCAGTTACTCTCAGCCCCTTGTGGGGGGGGAGCTGTTTTTT
NA	TRBJ1-1	few	TRBV25-1	CASSERGRWTEAFF	TGTGCCAGCAGTGAGAGGGGACGTTGGACTGAAGCTTTCTTT
NA	TRBJ2-7	NA	TRBV7-9	CASSLEGGDSSYEQYF	TGTGCCAGCAGCTTAGAGGGGGGAGATAGCTCCTACGAGCAGTACTTC
NA	TRBJ1-1	few	TRBV19	CASKLGTEAFF	TGTGCCAGTAAGTTGGGCACTGAAGCTTTCTTT
TRBD2	TRBJ2-7	NA	TRBV10-3	CAISDPSRLAGSYEQYF	TGTGCCATCAGTGACCCCTCTCGACTAGCGGGGTCCTACGAGCAGTACTTC
NA	TRBJ2-1	many	TRBV18	CASSDQAREQFF	TGTGCCAGCTCTGACCAAGCCCGAGAGCAGTTCTTC
NA	TRBJ1-4	many	TRBV28	CASSPPHEKLFF	TGTGCCAGCAGTCCCCCGCATGAAAAACTGTTTTTT
TRBD1	TRBJ1-2	few	TRBV10-3	CAISGQGTTDYTF	TGTGCCATCAGTGGACAGGGCACAACCGACTACACCTTC
NA	TRBJ2-7	NA	TRBV7-2	CASTRLSSYEQYF	TGTGCCAGCACCCGTCTAAGCTCCTACGAGCAGTACTTC
NA	TRBJ1-2	NA	TRBV30	CAWSLGRNYGYTF	TGTGCCTGGAGTTTAGGACGCAACTATGGCTACACCTTC
NA	TRBJ1-5	few	TRBV6-5	CASSYFNQPQHF	TGTGCCAGCAGTTACTTTAATCAGCCCCAGCATTTT
NA	TRBJ1-2	few	TRBV19	CASSYRSAGDYGYTF	TGTGCCAGTAGTTATAGATCGGCAGGGGACTATGGCTACACCTTC
NA	TRBJ1-2	NA	TRBV28	CASSSRGGGAHGYTF	TGTGCCAGCAGCTCCCGAGGGGGGGGGGCACATGGCTACACCTTC
TRBD1	TRBJ2-7	NA	TRBV20-1	CSARELPTERGRVHEQYF	TGCAGTGCTAGAGAACTCCCCACGGAGAGGGGGCGAGTCCACGAGCAGTACTTC
NA	TRBJ2-7	few	TRBV12-3/TRBV12-4	CASSPTNTYEQYF	TGTGCCAGCAGTCCGACAAATACCTACGAGCAGTACTTC
NA	TRBJ1-5	NA	TRBV19	CASSTGAGNQPQHF	TGTGCCAGTAGTACCGGGGCAGGCAATCAGCCCCAGCATTTT
NA	TRBJ1-2	many	TRBV3-1	CASSQDISAIYGYTF	TGTGCCAGCAGCCAAGATATTTCCGCTATCTATGGCTACACCTTC
NA	TRBJ1-1	many	TRBV12-3/TRBV12-4	CASSDRRGTEAFF	TGTGCCAGCAGCGACAGGAGGGGCACTGAAGCTTTCTTT
NA	TRBJ2-1	NA	TRBV29-1	CSLTVEYTYNEQFF	TGCAGCCTTACAGTAGAATACACCTACAATGAGCAGTTCTTC
NA	TRBJ2-7	NA	TRBV18	CASSAQDYEQYF	TGTGCCAGCTCAGCACAGGACTACGAGCAGTACTTC
NA	TRBJ1-5	many	TRBV10-3	CAISDGGYSNQPQHF	TGTGCCATCAGTGACGGCGGTTATAGCAATCAGCCCCAGCATTTT
TRBD1	TRBJ1-4	few	TRBV27	CASSLSFTGGGEKLFF	TGTGCCAGCAGTTTATCGTTTACAGGGGGGGGTGAAAAACTGTTTTTT
NA	TRBJ1-2	NA	TRBV7-3	CASSLTGGLTYGYTF	TGTGCCAGCAGCTTAACAGGGGGGCTAACCTATGGCTACACCTTC
NA	TRBJ1-1	NA	TRBV7-9	CASSPNGVEAFF	TGTGCCAGCAGCCCCAACGGGGTCGAAGCTTTCTTT
NA	TRBJ1-1	many	TRBV3-1	CASSQLGAEAFF	TGTGCCAGCAGCCAATTGGGCGCAGAAGCTTTCTTT
NA	TRBJ1-3	many	TRBV24-1	CATSDSRAGAIYF	TGTGCCACCAGTGATTCCCGCGCTGGAGCCATATATTTT
NA	TRBJ1-4	many	TRBV2	CASSEAQLATNEKLFF	TGTGCCAGCAGTGAAGCACAGCTTGCAACTAATGAAAAACTGTTTTTT
TRBD1	TRBJ2-2	NA	TRBV4-1	CASSRSTGGSGELFF	TGCGCCAGCAGCCGGTCGACAGGGGGAAGCGGGGAGCTGTTTTTT
TRBD1	TRBJ1-2	many	TRBV6-1	CASSESRGHGYTF	TGTGCCAGCAGTGAGAGCAGGGGGCACGGCTACACCTTC
NA	TRBJ2-1	many	TRBV14	CASSQGTPNEQFF	TGTGCCAGCAGCCAGGGGACTCCTAATGAGCAGTTCTTC
TRBD1	TRBJ1-5	NA	TRBV19	CASSTTGGRNQPQHF	TGTGCCAGTAGTACGACAGGGGGGCGCAATCAGCCCCAGCATTTT